These T cell receptor beta chains were read from a single sample in a study of vaccination effects on CD4 cells after COVID-19. TCRdb's table, derived via immunoSEQ multiplex PCR, lists solely in-frame clones and lacks some. The sample records fewer than 40,000 clones, 55% to 80% being singletons. For these TCRs, the target antigens are not known. The starting material was CD4+ T cells from PBMCs cultured without peptide, obtained before COVID-19 vaccination. Receptors originate from a human donor who received a COVID-19 vaccine. Both conserved end residues are part of each CDR3. The D gene is left open where the match is weak. Part of the rows lack a size; the others show once, few, many or a class for expanded clones.

clone size	V gene	J gene	D gene	CDR3 protein	CDR3 DNA
once	TRBV5-4	TRBJ1-4	-	CASSLVADEKLFF	TGTGCCAGCAGCTTGGTCGCAGATGAAAAACTGTTTTTT
-	TRBV7-9	TRBJ1-5	-	CASSLYRVGFNQPQHF	TGTGCCAGCAGCTTATACAGGGTTGGGTTCAATCAGCCCCAGCATTTT
-	TRBV6-5	TRBJ1-2	TRBD1	CASSYSTGEHYGYTF	TGTGCCAGCAGTTACTCGACAGGGGAGCACTATGGCTACACCTTC
-	TRBV19	TRBJ1-4	-	CASRGASPFTTPNEKLFF	TGTGCCAGTAGAGGGGCCAGCCCGTTTACTACACCCAATGAAAAACTGTTTTTT
-	TRBV18	TRBJ2-3	-	CASSPGLDSTQYF	TGTGCCAGCTCACCGGGGCTCGATTCTACGCAGTATTTT
-	TRBV9	TRBJ1-4	-	CASSRGQSNEKLFF	TGTGCCAGCTCCCGAGGACAGAGTAATGAAAAACTGTTTTTT
-	TRBV11-3	TRBJ2-1	-	CASSLEASSYNEQFF	TGTGCCAGCAGCTTAGAAGCAAGCTCCTACAATGAGCAGTTCTTC
-	TRBV27	TRBJ1-1	-	CASSLSRQNTEAFF	TGTGCCAGCAGTTTATCCCGACAGAACACTGAAGCTTTCTTT
few	TRBV10-1	TRBJ1-1	TRBD1	CASSPRGQANTEAFF	TGCGCCAGCAGTCCTCGGGGACAGGCGAACACTGAAGCTTTCTTT
-	TRBV6-1	TRBJ2-5	TRBD2	CASSETSGGAETQYF	TGTGCCAGCAGTGAAACTAGCGGGGGGGCCGAGACCCAGTACTTC
few	TRBV27	TRBJ2-6	TRBD1	CASRLGTAGANVLTF	TGTGCCAGCAGACTAGGGACAGCTGGGGCCAACGTCCTGACTTTC
few	TRBV7-8	TRBJ1-2	TRBD1	CASSLDQGARGYTF	TGTGCCAGCAGCTTAGACCAGGGGGCGAGAGGCTACACCTTC
once	TRBV11-3	TRBJ2-7	-	CASSLEKGGGNYEQYF	TGTGCCAGCAGCTTAGAGAAGGGGGGAGGAAACTACGAGCAGTACTTC
-	TRBV7-5	TRBJ2-7	-	CVRSFATTPYEQYF	TGTGTCAGAAGCTTTGCCACCACCCCCTACGAGCAGTACTTC
few	TRBV2	TRBJ1-6	TRBD1	CASSTGQANSPLHF	TGTGCCAGTTCGACGGGACAGGCCAATTCACCCCTCCACTTT
few	TRBV11-2	TRBJ1-1	TRBD1	CASSSGQGPTEAFF	TGTGCCAGCAGCTCCGGACAGGGGCCCACTGAAGCTTTCTTT
-	TRBV5-1	TRBJ2-5	-	CASSHGRETQYF	TGCGCCAGCAGCCACGGGCGGGAGACCCAGTACTTC
-	TRBV6-5	TRBJ1-1	-	CASSYGTMRNTEAFF	TGTGCCAGCAGTTACGGGACAATGAGGAACACTGAAGCTTTCTTT
-	TRBV6-5	TRBJ1-6	-	CASRTGLGNSPLHF	TGTGCCAGCAGAACAGGGTTGGGGAATTCACCCCTCCACTTT
-	TRBV30	TRBJ1-3	-	CAWSTAGNTIYF	TGTGCCTGGAGTACAGCGGGAAACACCATATATTTT
few	TRBV10-3	TRBJ1-1	TRBD1	CAISWTGGSRNTEAFF	TGTGCCATCAGCTGGACAGGGGGCAGCAGGAACACTGAAGCTTTCTTT
-	TRBV5-5	TRBJ2-2	TRBD2	CASSLLLAGGLPTGELFF	TGTGCCAGCAGCTTGTTACTAGCGGGGGGGCTTCCCACCGGGGAGCTGTTTTTT
-	TRBV7-9	TRBJ2-3	TRBD2	CAGTSPSGTDTQYF	TGTGCCGGGACTAGCCCGAGCGGTACAGATACGCAGTATTTT
once	TRBV3-1/TRBV3-2	TRBJ2-6	-	CASSQDSSQTPGANVLTF	TGTGCCAGCAGCCAAGATTCGAGCCAAACCCCTGGGGCCAACGTCCTGACTTTC
-	TRBV6-2/TRBV6-3	TRBJ2-7	TRBD2	CASSYEIAGVYEQYF	TGTGCCAGCAGTTACGAGATAGCGGGAGTCTACGAGCAGTACTTC
-	TRBV13	TRBJ2-1	-	CASSLNLWISYNEQFF	TGTGCCAGCAGCTTAAATTTGTGGATCTCCTACAATGAGCAGTTCTTC
-	TRBV6-5	TRBJ1-4	-	CASSQQLATNEKLFF	TGTGCCAGCAGCCAACAGCTTGCAACTAATGAAAAACTGTTTTTT
-	TRBV29-1	TRBJ2-3	-	CSVEMRQGVQYF	TGCAGCGTTGAAATGCGGCAGGGCGTTCAGTATTTT
-	TRBV23-1	TRBJ2-7	TRBD1	CASSGGTGICEQYF	TGCGCCAGCAGTGGTGGGACAGGGATCTGCGAGCAGTACTTC
-	TRBV18	TRBJ2-7	TRBD1	CASSPGQGVGEQYF	TGTGCCAGCTCACCCGGACAGGGGGTAGGCGAGCAGTACTTC
few	TRBV7-9	TRBJ1-1	TRBD1	CASSGQGGNTEAFF	TGTGCCAGCAGCGGACAGGGGGGGAACACTGAAGCTTTCTTT
-	TRBV5-1	TRBJ2-5	-	CASSLGTQETQYF	TGCGCCAGCAGCTTGGGTACGCAAGAGACCCAGTACTTC
-	TRBV2	TRBJ1-1	-	CASSEGVAGQQAFF	TGTGCCAGCAGTGAAGGGGTAGCGGGCCAGCAAGCTTTCTTT
-	TRBV3-1/TRBV3-2	TRBJ1-2	-	CASSQGSGSQNGYTF	TGTGCCAGCAGCCAAGGGTCCGGCAGTCAGAATGGCTACACCTTC
-	TRBV10-2	TRBJ1-6	-	CASSESINSPLHF	TGCGCCAGCAGTGAGTCGATTAATTCACCCCTCCACTTT
-	TRBV21-1	TRBJ1-5	-	CASSAVNPGQRNQPQHF	TGTGCCAGCAGCGCCGTAAACCCGGGACAGCGGAATCAGCCCCAGCATTTT
-	TRBV18	TRBJ2-5	TRBD2	CASSPGLAGGGAQETQYF	TGTGCCAGCTCACCCGGACTAGCGGGCGGGGGAGCACAAGAGACCCAGTACTTC
-	TRBV6-1	TRBJ2-1	-	CASSEVQTYNEQFF	TGTGCCAGCAGTGAAGTCCAGACGTACAATGAGCAGTTCTTC
-	TRBV11-2	TRBJ1-1	-	CASSLADRMNTEAFF	TGTGCCAGCAGCTTAGCGGACAGAATGAACACTGAAGCTTTCTTT
few	TRBV7-9	TRBJ1-2	-	CASSLSVVYGYTF	TGTGCCAGCAGCTTATCGGTCGTCTATGGCTACACCTTC
few	TRBV21-1	TRBJ1-5	-	CASSKDSGKNSNQPQHF	TGTGCCAGCAGCAAAGATAGTGGGAAGAATAGCAATCAGCCCCAGCATTTT
-	TRBV6-2/TRBV6-3	TRBJ2-1	-	CASSYSSSYNEQFF	TGTGCCAGCAGTTACTCTAGCTCCTACAATGAGCAGTTCTTC
-	TRBV18	TRBJ2-7	-	CASSPPGQPNEQYF	TGTGCCAGCTCACCCCCGGGACAACCCAACGAGCAGTACTTC
few	TRBV5-1	TRBJ2-7	TRBD2	CASSVETSGAEQYF	TGCGCCAGCAGCGTTGAGACTAGCGGGGCTGAGCAGTACTTC
-	TRBV9	TRBJ1-6	-	CASSVQGGNSPLHF	TGTGCCAGCAGCGTACAGGGCGGTAATTCACCCCTCCACTTT
few	TRBV2	TRBJ2-7	TRBD2	CASSAPAGVEYF	TGTGCCAGCAGTGCTCCAGCGGGAGTGGAGTACTTC
-	TRBV29-1	TRBJ2-3	-	CSVEAGRNTDTQYF	TGCAGCGTTGAAGCTGGACGCAACACAGATACGCAGTATTTT
-	TRBV28	TRBJ2-2	-	CASSLAADTGELFF	TGTGCCAGCAGTTTAGCGGCGGACACCGGGGAGCTGTTTTTT